This TCR beta chain was captured in a study of blood T cell repertoires in COVID-19. Whole-study context: The cDNA or gDNA used as material had been derived from T cells, B-cell-depleted T cells, or PBMCs.

Trimming removed 10 bases at V and 3 bases at J, with 12 bases between. This CDR3 has 12 residues. The germline V gene has CDR1 MDHEN and CDR2 SYDVKM. Per the study methods: From reference gene primer amplification, estimates of nucleated cell counts were derived. Sequencing used immunoSEQ multiplex PCR; TCRdb keeps in-frame clones, though not all of them. V and J calls plus clone size are reproduced from that table; the DNA served to infer D and trimming. Of fewer than 200,000 clones in the sample, 88% were seen once. Cohort allocation depended upon clinical history that participants reported. This clone was observed a single time.

This receptor was obtained from a woman in her late teens or twenties who had recovered from COVID-19. The sample comprised PBMCs or T cells enriched from blood (not recorded which). The chain joins TRBV28 to TRBJ1-2; no clear D. The CDR3 nucleotides are TGTGCCAACCAGGCAGGCGACTATGGCTACACCTTC. It encodes CANQAGDYGYTF.